The clone carrying this T cell receptor beta chain appeared many times. This sample was included in a study of T-cell reconstitution after alpha-beta-depleted transplantation in children. Germline CDR1 is SGHVS and CDR2 is FQNEAQ. The V gene end was trimmed by 4 bases and the J gene end by 6 bases; junction bases not matched to a gene: 8. The CDR3 loop spans 15 amino acids. During its preparation, the TCRbeta library received unique molecular identifiers. TCRdb re-analysed the PCR reads in MiXCR, keeping a single row per CDR3 protein. The sample shows 300,000 or so distinct CDR3 sequences, approximately 9.8% of them seen only once.

The origin of this receptor is a human donor who donated a stem cell graft to a child with SCID. This rearrangement joins TRBV7-8 to TRBJ1-5, with TRBD1 identical over 8 bases. The sample was PBMCs from the stem cell graft donor, taken from the stem cell graft. This CDR3 is CASSSQTGVSQPQHF. The CDR3 DNA sequence: TGTGCCAGCAGCTCCCAGACAGGGGTTAGTCAGCCCCAGCATTTT.